A single T cell receptor (beta chain) is shown here with its context. What it binds is not known. This entry belongs to a study of OX40 agonist ivuxolimab in advanced cancers. About the research overall: Averaging approximately 60 years in age, with a range of roughly 20 to 90, the cohort was 65% to 90% male. General study points: Expanded clones were, on average, more numerous in CD8+ T cells than in CD4+.

Profiled with immunoSEQ multiplex PCR; TCRdb holds only in-frame clones, not every one. This table has around 69,000 clones, around 88% appearing once. CDR3 length: 13 amino acids. Germline V gives CDR1 SGHNT, CDR2 YYREEE (reference sequence). Trimming removed 9 bases from V and 6 bases from J, with 19 bases in between. V and J are TRBV5-4 and TRBJ2-7, with TRBD1 as a possible D gene (5 bases). Sequencing used CD4+ or CD8+ T cells sorted from blood, obtained in a trial of the OX40 agonist ivuxolimab. The receptor's source is an adult with an advanced solid tumor such as melanoma, head and neck, liver or kidney cancer. CDR3 in DNA: TGTGCCAACTCCGGGCCCCCTAGGGGCGAGCAGTACTTC. It yields the protein CANSGPPRGEQYF.